The 16 T cell receptor beta chains below all came from one sample that was sequenced in a study of prognosis after radiotherapy for stage I lung cancer. Two rounds of multiplex PCR amplified TCR beta CDR3 from genomic DNA. Individual primers that were specific to each TRBV and TRBJ gene served in first-round PCR. TCRdb re-derived calls from the multiplex PCR reads in MiXCR, one entry per CDR3 protein. This sample has about 13,000 distinct CDR3 sequences, with approximately 31% found just once. The sequencing used PBMCs, collected before or after stereotactic body radiation therapy (not recorded which). Receptors were obtained from a donor over 45 with non-small cell lung cancer.

This clonotype was observed many times. The chain has TRBV4-1 and TRBJ2-7; 7 positions match TRBD2. Trimming cost V 2 bases and J 2 bases; bases outside gene matches: 6. Germline V gene data show CDR1 as MGHRA and CDR2 as YSYEKL. The CDR3 totals 15 residues. For the CDR3, the DNA is TGCGCCAGCAGCCAATCAGGGACTAAAACCTACGAGCAGTACTTC. Protein product: CASSQSGTKTYEQYF.

This clonotype occurred many times. The chain uses TRBV20-1 and TRBJ1-1; D possibly corresponds to TRBD1 (5 bases). The CDR3 is made up of 13 amino acids. Germline lookup yields CDR1 DFQATT and CDR2 SNEGSKA (reference sequence). Trimming took 6 bases from V and 1 from J, leaving 12 bases between them. The CDR3 spells CSAKVTANTEAFF. CDR3 DNA sequence: TGCAGTGCCAAGGTGACAGCGAACACTGAAGCTTTCTTT.

This clonotype occurred many times. The V call is TRBV2, the J call TRBJ2-2; D possibly corresponds to TRBD2 (7 bases). The length of the CDR3 is 16 residues. Trimming cost V 3 bases and J 0 bases, with 11 bases left between them. Germline assignment: CDR1 SNHLY and CDR2 FYNNEI. The CDR3 region has the DNA TGTGCCAGCAGTGAGGGGGGGCTGACGAACACCGGGGAGCTGTTTTTT. The encoded protein is CASSEGGLTNTGELFF.

This clonotype was recorded at least ten times. V and J are TRBV28 and TRBJ2-3; the D gene is possibly TRBD2 (7 bases). Trimming cost V 5 bases and J 2 bases, with 20 bases left between them. Germline assignment: CDR1 MDHEN and CDR2 SYDVKM. The CDR3 covers 17 residues. In nucleotides, the CDR3 is TGTGCCAGCAGTCTAGGGGGGGGGTGGAGTACCACAGATACGCAGTATTTT. Amino acid sequence: CASSLGGGWSTTDTQYF.

A few counts support this clonotype. The chain couples TRBV5-4 to TRBJ2-3; 8 positions agree with TRBD2. The CDR3 length is 13 residues. The germline CDR1 and CDR2 sequences are SGHNT and YYREEE (reference sequence). The junction had 0 bases not matched to a gene; V was cut back by 3 bases and J by 3 bases. CDR3 residues: CASSSSGTDTQYF. CDR3 DNA: TGTGCCAGCAGCTCTAGCGGGACAGATACGCAGTATTTT.

This clonotype was counted at least ten times. This chain joins TRBV5-8 and TRBJ1-2; D gene uncertain. V lost 2 bases and J lost 3, with 14 bases in between. Germline lookup yields CDR1 SGHTS and CDR2 YDEGEE. The CDR3 extends over 15 amino acids. The CDR3 spells CASSLPYAVHYGYTF. The CDR3 nucleotides are TGTGCCAGCAGCTTACCATACGCCGTCCACTATGGCTACACCTTC.

This clonotype showed up many times. The V call is TRBV5-1, the J call TRBJ2-1; 9 bases line up with TRBD2. This CDR3 comprises 17 residues. The V gene's germline CDR1 is SGHRS and CDR2 YFSETQ. J lost 8 bases, V lost 0 bases, and 12 bases had no gene match. The CDR3 DNA sequence: TGCGCCAGCAGCTTGGCCCTAGGGGCTAGCGGGAATTATGAGCAGTTCTTC. This sequence encodes CASSLALGASGNYEQFF. Looking up the rest from reference TRBV5-1 and TRBJ2-1 gives the full variable domain: KAGVTQTPRYLIKTRGQQVTLSCSPISGHRSVSWYQQTPGQGLQFLFEYFSETQRNKGNFPGRFSGRQFSNSRSEMNVSTLELGDSALYLCASSLALGASGNYEQFFGPGTRLTVL.

This clonotype has ten or more counts. The V gene is TRBV18, the J gene TRBJ2-6; possible D gene TRBD1, 6 bases. V shed 4 bases and J shed 0 bases, with 10 bases lying between them. CDR1 is KGHSH and CDR2 is LQKENI in the germline V gene. CDR3 length: 16 amino acids. The CDR3 loop reads CASSQQGASGANVLTF. For the CDR3, the DNA is TGTGCCAGCTCACAACAGGGAGCCTCTGGGGCCAACGTCCTGACTTTC.

This clonotype was observed at least ten times. The chain has TRBV29-1 and TRBJ1-2, with D maybe TRBD1 (6 bases). V was trimmed by 6 bases and J by 4 bases, leaving 18 bases between them. Germline V CDR1 and CDR2: SQVTM, ANQGSEA. The CDR3 runs 14 residues. Written as DNA, the CDR3 is TGCAGCGTAGCAATCCGACAGGTATCCTATGGCTACACCTTC. Amino acids: CSVAIRQVSYGYTF.

This clonotype was detected ten times or more. The V call is TRBV7-2, the J call TRBJ1-4; a weak D match, TRBD1 (5 bases). The germline V and J ends were trimmed by 5 bases and 0 bases, with 10 bases remaining between them. Per germline, CDR1 SGHTA and CDR2 FQGNSA. The CDR3 is 15 amino acids. The CDR3 DNA reads TGTGCCAGCAGCCCGGGGGTGACAACTAATGAAAAACTGTTTTTT. It encodes CASSPGVTTNEKLFF.

This clonotype was counted at least ten times. The chain carries TRBV10-3 and TRBJ2-7; D call uncertain. The CDR3 consists of 12 residues. Germline V gene sequence: CDR1 ENHRY, CDR2 SYGVKD. Trimming took off 3 bases at V and 3 bases at J, with 6 bases between the two ends. The CDR3 protein is CAISEEVYEQYF. Here the CDR3 DNA reads TGTGCCATCAGTGAAGAGGTCTACGAGCAGTACTTC.

This clonotype qualifies as medium-sized. The CDR3 DNA reads as TGCGCCAGCAGCTTGGGCGGGACTAGCGGCACAGATACGCAGTATTTT. Residues: CASSLGGTSGTDTQYF. The rearrangement links TRBV5-1 to TRBJ2-3, with 10 bases aligning to TRBD2. Germline V gene sequence: CDR1 SGHRS, CDR2 YFSETQ. This CDR3 has 16 amino acids. The V gene end was trimmed by 0 bases and the J gene end by 1 base; junction bases not matched to a gene: 2.

CDR3 nucleotide sequence: TGTGCCAGCAGCTTAGCGGGTTTAACCTACGAGCAGTACTTC. It specifies CASSLAGLTYEQYF. The chain joins TRBV7-2 to TRBJ2-7; no reliable D call. Germline CDR1 is SGHTA and CDR2 is FQGNSA. The germline V and J ends were trimmed by 0 bases and 2 bases, with 8 bases remaining between them. The CDR3 runs 14 residues.

This clonotype was seen repeatedly, ten times or more. The chain has TRBV7-6 and TRBJ2-5; maybe TRBD2 (5 bases). Trimming left V 1 base short and J 5 bases short, with 20 bases between. Germline CDR1 reads SGHVS; CDR2 reads FNYEAQ. CDR3 length: 17 amino acids. CDR3 coding DNA: TGTGCCAGCAGCTTAGGAATACGTGAGGGAGAGAAGGAGACCCAGTACTTC. Its protein product is CASSLGIREGEKETQYF.

This clonotype showed up many times. V and J are TRBV5-1 and TRBJ1-1; maybe TRBD1 (5 bases). Per germline, CDR1 SGHRS and CDR2 YFSETQ. The V end was cut by 3 bases, the J end by 6 bases, with 12 bases between. The length of the CDR3 is 13 residues. CDR3: CASSSGQGPEAFF. CDR3 in DNA: TGCGCCAGCAGCTCTGGACAAGGCCCTGAAGCTTTCTTT.

In its sample, this clonotype was seen many times. The V gene is TRBV20-1, the J gene TRBJ2-7; 7 bases line up with TRBD2. The CDR3 covers 14 residues. Germline V gene sequence: CDR1 DFQATT, CDR2 SNEGSKA (reference sequence). The V and J ends lost 6 bases and 6 bases, in that order; junction bases with no gene match: 14. CDR3 DNA: TGCAGTGCATCCCGGGGAGGGCGTAATTCCGAGCAGTACTTC. Encoded protein: CSASRGGRNSEQYF.